The TCR beta chain described here comes from a study of immune characterization of retroperitoneal liposarcoma (dated by TCRdb to the late 2010s). This clonotype was counted ten times or more. The antigen it binds to is not known. Base qualities were left out, and no much larger clone turns up one base away. CDR1 is given as MNHNS and CDR2 as SASEGT, both from the germline V gene. The CDR3 runs 18 amino acids, cysteine and phenylalanine included. The retained sequence is limited to the CDR3, 54 bases, with the frame set at the first base. Trimming removed 5 bases from V and 9 bases from J; the gene matches leave 20 bases unexplained. Receptor amplification or capture employed PCR. Sequenced using a NextSeq 500. TCRdb reprocessed the public reads (quality trimming at Q25 with fastp, clone calling with MiXCR) and kept in-frame beta chains. Each record represents a unique CDR3 protein, reported with the most common genes and DNA among its rows. The table for this sample lists 10,000 or so distinct CDR3 sequences; approximately 30% of them were counted only once. The top ten clonotypes cover approximately 9% of the sample.

The specimen was tumor tissue. The receptor chain draws on TRBV6-1 and TRBJ2-1; 9 bases in the middle match TRBD1. This TCR was sampled from a female donor with retroperitoneal liposarcoma. The encoded CDR3 is CASSSPQGSGTGKGEQFF. The DNA is TGTGCCAGCAGTTCGCCCCAAGGTTCAGGGACAGGGAAAGGTGAGCAGTTCTTC.